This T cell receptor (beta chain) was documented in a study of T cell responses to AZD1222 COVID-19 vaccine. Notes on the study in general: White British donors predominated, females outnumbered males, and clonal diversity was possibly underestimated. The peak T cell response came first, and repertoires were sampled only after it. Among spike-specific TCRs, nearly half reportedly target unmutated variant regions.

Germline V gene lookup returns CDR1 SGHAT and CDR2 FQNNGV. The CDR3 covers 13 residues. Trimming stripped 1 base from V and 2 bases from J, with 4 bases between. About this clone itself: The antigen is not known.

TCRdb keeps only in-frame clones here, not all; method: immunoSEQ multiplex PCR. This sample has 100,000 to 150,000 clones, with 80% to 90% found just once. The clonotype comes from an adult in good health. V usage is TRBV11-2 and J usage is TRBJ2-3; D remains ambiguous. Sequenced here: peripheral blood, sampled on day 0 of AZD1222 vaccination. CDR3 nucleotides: TGTGCCAGCAGCTTAGTAACCACAGATACGCAGTATTTT. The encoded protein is CASSLVTTDTQYF. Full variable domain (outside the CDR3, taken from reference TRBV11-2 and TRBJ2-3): EAGVAQSPRYKIIEKRQSVAFWCNPISGHATLYWYQQILGQGPKLLIQFQNNGVVDDSQLPKDRFSAERLKGVDSTLKIQPAKLEDSAVYLCASSLVTTDTQYFGPGTRLTVL.